This is a list of T cell receptor beta chains from one sample in a study of shared clonotypes between healthy human individuals. The data were produced by immunoSEQ multiplex PCR, yet TCRdb's version contains in-frame clones alone and is incomplete. The sample carries some 2,000,000 clones, 90% to 95% recorded once. The source material was naive CD4+ T cells sorted from blood. The receptors originated from a man between 18 and 35 years old in good health. CDR3s include the opening cysteine and the closing phenylalanine or tryptophan. The D gene is left open where the match is weak. Only part of the rows carry a size: once, few, many, or a class if the clone is expanded.

j_call | clone_size | v_call | d_call | cdr3_aa | cdr3_nt
TRBJ2-2 | once | TRBV5-1 | . | CASSPNVDTGELFF | TGCGCCAGCAGCCCCAACGTGGACACCGGGGAGCTGTTTTTT
TRBJ1-1 | . | TRBV23-1 | TRBD1 | CAGLNRGWAHTEAFF | TGCGCCGGTCTCAACAGGGGGTGGGCACACACTGAAGCTTTCTTT
TRBJ2-4 | . | TRBV5-4 | . | CASSARGLDIQYF | TGTGCCAGCAGCGCCCGAGGGCTAGACATTCAGTACTTC
TRBJ2-7 | . | TRBV11-2 | TRBD1 | CASSLPGTGRYEQYF | TGTGCCAGCAGCCTGCCAGGGACAGGGAGGTACGAGCAGTACTTC
TRBJ2-2 | . | TRBV5-1 | . | CASSLAGLLGGGELFF | TGCGCCAGCAGCTTGGCGGGACTCCTTGGCGGCGGGGAGCTGTTTTTT
TRBJ1-2 | . | TRBV5-6 | . | CASSLTRQVDYGYTF | TGTGCCAGCAGCTTAACACGGCAGGTCGACTATGGCTACACCTTC
TRBJ1-1 | . | TRBV18 | . | CASSPEVLGVTEAFF | TGTGCCAGCTCACCGGAGGTCTTAGGGGTCACTGAAGCTTTCTTT
TRBJ1-2 | . | TRBV7-9 | . | CASSLVGSTPEGGYTF | TGTGCCAGCAGCTTAGTCGGCTCTACCCCCGAGGGAGGCTACACCTTC
TRBJ1-2 | . | TRBV5-4 | . | CASSSGGSSYGYTF | TGTGCCAGCAGCTCCGGGGGCAGTAGCTATGGCTACACCTTC
TRBJ1-2 | . | TRBV6-1 | . | CASSDWGTSLGYGYTF | TGTGCCAGCAGTGATTGGGGTACCTCACTGGGCTATGGCTACACCTTC
TRBJ2-1 | . | TRBV7-6 | . | CASSPGTSKGEQFF | TGTGCCAGCAGTCCCGGGACGTCAAAAGGGGAGCAGTTCTTC
TRBJ1-2 | . | TRBV10-3 | . | CAIIRPLPYGYTF | TGTGCCATCATCAGACCCCTCCCCTATGGCTACACCTTC
TRBJ1-2 | . | TRBV6-1 | . | CASSETGSYYGYTF | TGTGCCAGCAGTGAAACAGGGTCCTACTATGGCTACACCTTC
TRBJ2-5 | once | TRBV30 | TRBD2 | CASEPGLAKETQYF | TGTGCCTCCGAACCGGGACTAGCTAAAGAGACCCAGTACTTC
TRBJ2-6 | . | TRBV4-1 | . | CASSPDPTGIITGANVLTF | TGCGCCAGCAGCCCGGACCCGACAGGAATAATTACTGGGGCCAACGTCCTGACTTTC
TRBJ2-7 | once | TRBV7-2 | TRBD2 | CASSLLAGVNEQYF | TGTGCCAGCAGCTTGCTAGCGGGAGTAAACGAGCAGTACTTC
TRBJ2-7 | once | TRBV5-1 | . | CASSVDVGQSYEQYF | TGCGCCAGCAGCGTGGACGTGGGGCAGTCCTACGAGCAGTACTTC
TRBJ2-3 | . | TRBV5-6 | . | CASSWGPPTLSTDTQYF | TGTGCCAGCAGCTGGGGCCCGCCCACGTTAAGCACAGATACGCAGTATTTT
TRBJ2-3 | . | TRBV28 | TRBD2 | CASSWGGSGSADTQYF | TGTGCCAGCAGTTGGGGGGGTAGCGGGAGCGCAGATACGCAGTATTTT
TRBJ2-5 | . | TRBV18 | . | CASSPTVGSQETQYF | TGTGCCAGCTCGCCTACGGTGGGCAGTCAAGAGACCCAGTACTTC
TRBJ2-7 | . | TRBV10-1 | TRBD2 | CASSESSSGGQYF | TGCGCCAGCAGTGAGTCTTCTAGCGGGGGCCAGTACTTC
TRBJ1-6 | . | TRBV10-2 | TRBD1 | CASSEGGASPLHF | TGCGCCAGCAGTGAAGGGGGCGCTTCACCCCTCCACTTT
TRBJ2-1 | . | TRBV4-3 | . | CASSHGDGYNEQFF | TGCGCCAGCAGCCATGGGGACGGGTACAATGAGCAGTTCTTC
TRBJ2-2 | . | TRBV28 | . | CASSGAGTPNTGELFF | TGTGCCAGCAGTGGGGCCGGGACACCGAACACCGGGGAGCTGTTTTTT
TRBJ2-1 | . | TRBV4-2 | . | CASSQEGEPTHYNEQFF | TGTGCCAGCAGCCAAGAAGGGGAACCGACTCACTACAATGAGCAGTTCTTC
TRBJ2-3 | . | TRBV2 | . | CASSDLRFTDTQYF | TGTGCCAGCAGTGACCTTAGATTCACAGATACGCAGTATTTT
TRBJ2-5 | . | TRBV4-3 | . | CASSQGGGKETQYF | TGCGCCAGCAGCCAAGGCGGCGGGAAGGAGACCCAGTACTTC
TRBJ1-1 | . | TRBV9 | . | CASSVGSGVNTEAFF | TGTGCCAGCAGCGTAGGTTCTGGGGTGAACACTGAAGCTTTCTTT
TRBJ1-2 | . | TRBV9 | . | CASSVKDPGSYTF | TGTGCCAGCAGCGTAAAGGACCCGGGGAGCTACACCTTC
TRBJ2-4 | . | TRBV10-1 | TRBD2 | CASSAPLWGRAPKNIQYF | TGCGCCAGCAGTGCCCCGCTTTGGGGGAGGGCCCCCAAAAACATTCAGTACTTC
TRBJ2-3 | . | TRBV7-9 | TRBD1 | CASSLDRGGTDTQYF | TGTGCCAGCAGCCTCGACAGGGGCGGAACAGATACGCAGTATTTT
TRBJ2-3 | . | TRBV6-1 | . | CASSELSGTNTQYF | TGTGCCAGCAGTGAACTATCGGGTACGAATACGCAGTATTTT
TRBJ2-7 | once | TRBV5-5 | . | CASSIDSYEQYF | TGTGCCAGCAGCATCGATTCCTACGAGCAGTACTTC
TRBJ2-5 | . | TRBV2 | . | CASRGNEETQYF | TGTGCCAGCAGGGGGAACGAAGAGACCCAGTACTTC
TRBJ2-7 | . | TRBV4-3 | . | CASSQDLSLYEQYF | TGCGCCAGCAGCCAAGATCTGTCCCTCTACGAGCAGTACTTC
TRBJ1-1 | . | TRBV7-6 | . | CASSSGDTAEAFF | TGTGCCAGCAGCTCCGGGGACACTGCTGAAGCTTTCTTT
TRBJ1-3 | . | TRBV30 | . | CGSGGREPVNTIYF | TGTGGAAGCGGGGGCAGGGAGCCCGTAAACACCATATATTTT
TRBJ1-4 | . | TRBV30 | . | CAWTSRGRGNEKLFF | TGTGCCTGGACCTCCCGGGGGCGCGGTAATGAAAAACTGTTTTTT
TRBJ2-3 | . | TRBV5-1 | TRBD2 | CASTDSGRADTQYF | TGCGCCAGCACCGATAGCGGGAGGGCAGATACGCAGTATTTT
TRBJ2-7 | . | TRBV19 | . | CASSIGSDSTYEQYF | TGTGCCAGTAGTATAGGTTCAGACAGTACCTACGAGCAGTACTTC
TRBJ1-1 | . | TRBV5-4 | . | CASSLVGMNTEAFF | TGTGCCAGCAGCTTGGTTGGCATGAACACTGAAGCTTTCTTT
TRBJ1-4 | . | TRBV28 | . | CASAPGINEKLFF | TGTGCCAGCGCCCCAGGAATTAATGAAAAACTGTTTTTT
TRBJ2-3 | . | TRBV11-3 | . | CASSSDPTDTQYF | TGTGCCAGCAGCTCCGACCCCACAGATACGCAGTATTTT
TRBJ1-1 | . | TRBV7-2 | . | CASSLAGIRQPIFRMNTEAFF | TGTGCCAGCAGCTTAGCGGGAATACGACAGCCCATCTTTAGGATGAACACTGAAGCTTTCTTT
TRBJ2-7 | . | TRBV27 | . | CASSSRVGYEQYF | TGTGCCAGCAGTTCCAGGGTGGGCTACGAGCAGTACTTC
TRBJ2-7 | . | TRBV10-3 | TRBD1 | CAISESTGQGAEQYF | TGTGCCATCAGTGAGTCTACGGGACAGGGAGCCGAGCAGTACTTC